The rows below give T cell receptor beta chains drawn from one sample of a study of cytomegalovirus exposure and HLA in healthy donors. Generated by immunoSEQ multiplex PCR, the TCRdb table keeps only in-frame clones and is missing some. The sample lists 150,000 to 200,000 clones, roughly 13% occurring once. Sequenced: PBMCs. All receptors derive from a man aged 50-60 years in good health and CMV-seropositive. The CDR3 runs from the conserved cysteine through the conserved F or W. A D gene is named only where the DNA matches it firmly. Expanded clones are given a class, and other clones once, few, many or no size at all.

NA	TRBV5-4	TRBJ2-3	TRBD1	CASSPRGQRTDTQYF	TGTGCCAGCAGCCCAAGGGGACAGCGCACAGATACGCAGTATTTT
NA	TRBV5-5	TRBJ2-5	TRBD2	CASRARTSGGQETQYF	TGTGCCAGCAGGGCTAGGACTAGCGGGGGTCAAGAGACCCAGTACTTC
few	TRBV6-1	TRBJ1-5	TRBD1	CASSEGTGGGQPQHF	TGTGCCAGCAGTGAGGGCACAGGGGGCGGTCAGCCCCAGCATTTT
NA	TRBV6-1	TRBJ1-5	NA	CASSEVAGLRQPQHF	TGTGCCAGCAGTGAAGTCGCAGGGTTACGACAGCCCCAGCATTTT
NA	TRBV19	TRBJ1-1	NA	CASTGRTEAFF	TGTGCCAGTACAGGGCGCACTGAAGCTTTCTTT
NA	TRBV5-8	TRBJ1-6	NA	CASLRRTSSSYNSPLHF	TGTGCCAGCCTGCGGCGGACTTCGAGCTCCTATAATTCACCCCTCCACTTT
NA	TRBV10-3	TRBJ2-2	TRBD2	CAILEGLAGTGELFF	TGTGCCATCTTGGAGGGCTTAGCGGGCACCGGGGAGCTGTTTTTT
few	TRBV7-2	TRBJ1-2	NA	CASSATGVYGYTF	TGTGCCAGCAGCGCGACGGGAGTCTATGGCTACACCTTC
few	TRBV5-1	TRBJ2-7	NA	CASSYNYEQYF	TGCGCCAGCAGCTACAACTACGAGCAGTACTTC
NA	TRBV25-1	TRBJ2-7	TRBD1	CASSSGTGGEYEQYF	TGTGCCAGCAGTTCCGGGACAGGGGGCGAGTACGAGCAGTACTTC
NA	TRBV2	TRBJ1-6	TRBD1	CASSRDRGYNSPLHF	TGTGCCAGCAGTCGGGACAGGGGCTATAATTCACCCCTCCACTTT
NA	TRBV10-2	TRBJ2-1	TRBD2	CASSESGLAGVYNEQFF	TGCGCCAGCAGTGAGTCGGGACTAGCGGGCGTTTACAATGAGCAGTTCTTC
NA	TRBV19	TRBJ2-7	NA	CASSMLPGSSYEQYF	TGTGCCAGTAGTATGTTGCCGGGGAGCTCCTACGAGCAGTACTTC
NA	TRBV6-1	TRBJ1-3	NA	CASSERSSGGNTIYF	TGTGCCAGCAGTGAAAGGTCCTCGGGGGGAAACACCATATATTTT
few	TRBV6-6	TRBJ2-3	TRBD2	CASSLAGVTNTQYF	TGTGCCAGCAGTTTAGCGGGGGTGACCAATACGCAGTATTTT
NA	TRBV9	TRBJ2-3	TRBD2	CASSVGLAGGSYTQYF	TGTGCCAGCAGCGTAGGTCTAGCGGGGGGATCGTATACGCAGTATTTT
few	TRBV6-1	TRBJ1-5	TRBD1	CASSDFRQGYQPQHF	TGTGCCAGCAGTGATTTTAGACAGGGTTATCAGCCCCAGCATTTT
many	TRBV9	TRBJ2-2	NA	CASSVESSTGELFF	TGTGCCAGCAGCGTAGAGAGTAGTACCGGGGAGCTGTTTTTT
few	TRBV6-5	TRBJ2-3	NA	CASRQGNTQYF	TGTGCCAGCAGACAGGGAAATACGCAGTATTTT
few	TRBV30	TRBJ2-5	NA	CAWSAVRISGWETQYF	TGTGCCTGGAGTGCCGTCCGGATTTCGGGGTGGGAGACCCAGTACTTC
few	TRBV5-1	TRBJ2-1	NA	CASNAGGTNNEQFF	TGCGCCAGCAACGCAGGAGGGACCAACAATGAGCAGTTCTTC
few	TRBV6-4	TRBJ1-5	NA	CASSLTVGNQPQHF	TGTGCCAGCAGTTTGACAGTAGGCAATCAGCCCCAGCATTTT
NA	TRBV7-9	TRBJ1-1	NA	CASSLDSGRMGEAFF	TGTGCCAGCAGCTTAGATTCTGGGAGGATGGGTGAAGCTTTCTTT
NA	TRBV9	TRBJ2-1	TRBD2	CASSVAPREGDEQFF	TGTGCCAGCAGCGTAGCTCCCAGGGAGGGCGATGAGCAGTTCTTC
NA	TRBV30	TRBJ1-3	NA	CALETLGGVGGNTIYF	TGTGCCTTGGAAACCCTGGGAGGGGTTGGCGGAAACACCATATATTTT
NA	TRBV12-5	TRBJ2-1	TRBD1	CASGPGQGNYNEQFF	TGTGCTAGTGGTCCTGGACAGGGGAATTACAATGAGCAGTTCTTC
few	TRBV4-3	TRBJ1-1	NA	CASSQDARAMNTEAFF	TGCGCCAGCAGCCAAGATGCCAGGGCCATGAACACTGAAGCTTTCTTT
NA	TRBV6-4	TRBJ1-2	NA	CASSKTGLGGYTF	TGTGCCAGCAGTAAGACAGGCCTGGGAGGCTACACCTTC
NA	TRBV7-2	TRBJ2-7	TRBD1	CASSLVTGQGYEQYF	TGTGCCAGCAGCTTAGTGACGGGACAGGGGTACGAGCAGTACTTC
few	TRBV19	TRBJ1-6	TRBD1	CASSTTGQGASPLHF	TGTGCCAGTAGTACTACGGGACAGGGGGCTTCACCCCTCCACTTT
NA	TRBV9	TRBJ1-1	TRBD1	CASSVPSGQATEAFF	TGTGCCAGCAGCGTACCTTCGGGACAGGCTACTGAAGCTTTCTTT
few	TRBV5-6	TRBJ1-1	NA	CASSLSGARTEAFF	TGTGCCAGCAGCTTGTCAGGGGCAAGAACTGAAGCTTTCTTT
NA	TRBV7-9	TRBJ1-2	TRBD1	CASSLAPGGSGTYGYTF	TGTGCCAGCAGCTTAGCACCAGGGGGCTCTGGGACCTATGGCTACACCTTC
NA	TRBV7-6	TRBJ1-1	NA	CASSPGGAEAFF	TGTGCCAGCAGCCCGGGAGGGGCTGAAGCTTTCTTT
few	TRBV4-3	TRBJ2-7	NA	CASSQEAGTLSYEQYF	TGCGCCAGCAGCCAAGAAGCCGGGACATTAAGCTACGAGCAGTACTTC
few	TRBV7-2	TRBJ1-3	NA	CASSFGLTSGNTIYF	TGTGCCAGCAGCTTCGGACTGACCTCTGGAAACACCATATATTTT
NA	TRBV5-4	TRBJ1-1	TRBD1	CASSSRTGANTEAFF	TGTGCCAGCAGCAGCAGGACAGGGGCGAACACTGAAGCTTTCTTT
few	TRBV5-1	TRBJ2-2	NA	CASSLGGLLAGELFF	TGCGCCAGCAGCTTGGGAGGGTTATTGGCCGGGGAGCTGTTTTTT
NA	TRBV28	TRBJ2-3	TRBD1	CASSLGTVSTDTQYF	TGTGCCAGCAGTTTAGGGACAGTATCCACAGATACGCAGTATTTT
few	TRBV18	TRBJ1-4	TRBD1	CASSPQGAGEKLFF	TGTGCCAGCTCACCGCAGGGGGCGGGGGAAAAACTGTTTTTT
NA	TRBV25-1	TRBJ2-2	NA	CASALVQGGTGELFF	TGTGCCAGCGCCTTAGTGCAGGGTGGTACCGGGGAGCTGTTTTTT